The 4 T cell receptor beta chains below were found in one sample sequenced in a study of cytotoxic CD8 clonotypes in ibrutinib-treated CLL. TCRdb keeps only in-frame clones here, not all; method: immunoSEQ multiplex PCR. The repertoire consists of tens of thousands of clones, with 70% to 90% occurring once and the leading ten covering about 39%. The sample was PBMCs, taken after 24 months of ibrutinib treatment. All receptors come from a human donor with chronic lymphocytic leukemia.

V usage is TRBV30 and J usage is TRBJ2-2; the D gene is possibly TRBD1 (5 bases). The CDR3 totals 15 residues. Germline CDR1 GTSNPN, CDR2 SVGIG (reference sequence). Trimming cost V 0 bases and J 2 bases, with 10 bases left between them. The CDR3 DNA follows: TGTGCCTGGAGTGTACCGGACACTAACACCGGGGAGCTGTTTTTT. Protein: CAWSVPDTNTGELFF.

This clone was detected only once. The chain joins TRBV28 to TRBJ1-2; 10 bases are a match to TRBD1. Germline V CDR1 and CDR2: MDHEN, SYDVKM. This CDR3 region has 13 residues. V shed 6 bases, J shed 6 bases, and the junction held 4 bases outside the gene matches. Here the CDR3 reads CASRYGTGDGYTF. The CDR3 region has the DNA TGTGCCAGCAGATATGGGACAGGGGATGGCTACACCTTC.

This chain joins TRBV30 and TRBJ1-1; 7 nucleotides match TRBD1. V lost 2 bases and J lost 5; bases outside the gene matches: 5. Germline V gene lookup returns CDR1 GTSNPN and CDR2 SVGIG (reference sequence). There are 13 residues in the CDR3. Here the CDR3 reads CAWSFDRETEAFF. CDR3 DNA: TGTGCCTGGAGTTTTGACAGGGAGACTGAAGCTTTCTTT.

This sequence joins TRBV7-9 and TRBJ1-5, with D hard to call. CDR3 length: 13 amino acids. The ends were cut back, 5 bases at V and 0 bases at J, with 5 bases in the middle. CDR1 and CDR2 (germline): SEHNR, FQNEAQ (reference sequence). CDR3: CASSLNSNQPQHF. In DNA form, the CDR3 reads TGTGCCAGCAGCCTAAATAGCAATCAGCCCCAGCATTTT.